This entry lists 22 T cell receptor beta chains sequenced from one sample in a study of early T cells in non-severe SARS-CoV-2 infection. TCRdb re-analysed the 5' RACE reads in MiXCR, keeping a single row per CDR3 protein. The repertoire holds under 85,000 distinct CDR3 sequences, with around 13% as singletons. Sequencing was performed on whole blood. These receptors all stem from an adult who was a healthcare worker with PCR-confirmed SARS-CoV-2 infection or an uninfected control (not recorded which).

This clonotype was recorded at least ten times. The chain links TRBV7-9 to TRBJ1-4; 8 bases agree with TRBD1. The CDR3 has 15 amino acids. J gave up 5 bases and V 2 bases, and 4 bases lay outside the gene matches. Germline V gene data show CDR1 as SEHNR and CDR2 as FQNEAQ (reference sequence). The CDR3 DNA follows: TGTGCCAGCAGCTTAAGCCAGGGGGCAAATGAAAAACTGTTTTTT. Translated, it gives CASSLSQGANEKLFF.

This clonotype was seen a handful of times. The chain uses TRBV2 and TRBJ1-6; D gene unclear. The CDR3 runs to 13 residues. CDR1 and CDR2 from the germline V gene are SNHLY and FYNNEI. Trimming left V 3 bases short and J 8 bases short, with 8 bases between. CDR3 residues: CASSDKPYSPLHF. The DNA of the CDR3 is TGTGCCAGCAGTGATAAGCCTTATTCACCCCTCCACTTT.

This clonotype came up many times. CDR3 sequence reads: CASSTGPGGELFF. The CDR3 coding sequence is TGTGCCAGCAGCACGGGACCCGGTGGGGAGCTGTTTTTT. The chain combines TRBV9 with TRBJ2-2; D could derive from TRBD1 or TRBD2 (5 bases each). The CDR3 has 13 residues. Germline CDR1 is SGDLS and CDR2 is YYNGEE. Between the trimmed V and J ends, which lost 4 bases and 8 bases, there was a span of 12 bases.

This clonotype has ten or more counts. The CDR3 loop is CASSHGRTDTQYF. In DNA, the CDR3 is TGTGCCAGCAGCCATGGGAGAACAGATACGCAGTATTTT. J is TRBJ2-3 and V is TRBV11-2, with D maybe TRBD2 (5 bases). Trimming took 5 bases from V and 3 from J, leaving 9 bases between them. There are 13 residues in the CDR3. CDR1 is SGHAT, CDR2 FQNNGV, per germline.

The rearrangement joins TRBV5-1 to TRBJ2-6; the D is unclear. Germline CDR1 reads SGHRS; CDR2 reads YFSETQ. This CDR3 is 16 amino acids long. Deletions cut 4 bases from V and 0 bases from J, with 11 bases between. CDR3 bases: TGCGCCAGCAGCCCGGCCGTCCACTCTGGGGCCAACGTCCTGACTTTC. This sequence encodes CASSPAVHSGANVLTF.

The rearrangement uses TRBV6-5 and TRBJ1-1, with 7 bases that match TRBD1. The germline V gene encodes CDR1 MNHEY and CDR2 SVGAGI. The CDR3 length is 15 residues. Trimming removed 6 bases from V and 2 bases from J; junction bases left unmatched: 9. CDR3 bases: TGTGCCAGCAGCCGACAGGGAAATGCCAACACTGAAGCTTTCTTT. Residues: CASSRQGNANTEAFF.

In this sample, this clonotype turned up a few times. The V gene is TRBV29-1, the J gene TRBJ1-2; 7 bases agree with TRBD1. This CDR3 is built from 12 residues. With 4 bases clipped from V and 2 bases from J, the junction kept 1 base outside the gene matches. CDR1 SQVTM and CDR2 ANQGSEA come from the germline V gene. This CDR3 is CSVGDRNYGYTF. The CDR3 DNA reads as TGCAGCGTTGGGGACAGAAACTATGGCTACACCTTC. Full variable domain (outside the CDR3, taken from reference TRBV29-1 and TRBJ1-2): SAVISQKPSRDICQRGTSLTIQCQVDSQVTMMFWYRQQPGQSLTLIATANQGSEATYESGFVIDKFPISRPNLTFSTLTVSNMSPEDSSIYLCSVGDRNYGYTFGSGTRLTVV.

This clonotype came up a few times. This sequence joins TRBV29-1 and TRBJ2-2, with D uncertain. This CDR3 is built from 9 residues. Trimming left V 8 bases short and J 7 bases short, with 5 bases between. Germline V gives CDR1 SQVTM, CDR2 ANQGSEA. The CDR3 is CSSHGELFF. The CDR3 nucleotides read TGCAGCTCCCACGGGGAGCTGTTTTTT.

This clonotype was detected many times. This chain uses TRBV20-1 with TRBJ1-1; 7 bases are a match to TRBD1. Germline trimming cut 6 bases from V and 0 bases from J; bases unmatched to any gene: 10. Germline assignment: CDR1 DFQATT and CDR2 SNEGSKA (reference sequence). CDR3 size: 15 residues. CDR3: CSARGDSRMNTEAFF. CDR3 coding DNA: TGCAGTGCCAGGGGGGATTCAAGGATGAACACTGAAGCTTTCTTT.

V usage is TRBV9 and J usage is TRBJ2-3, with TRBD2 as a possible D gene (7 bases). Deletions cut 0 bases from V and 2 bases from J, with 13 bases between. The CDR3 runs 16 residues. Germline values: CDR1 SGDLS, CDR2 YYNGEE. CDR3 sequence: CASSVDAGALTDTQYF. CDR3 bases: TGTGCCAGCAGCGTAGACGCGGGGGCCCTCACAGATACGCAGTATTTT.

This clonotype was seen many times. The J gene is TRBJ2-7, the V gene TRBV29-1, with a possible D match to TRBD1 (5 bases). The ends were cut back, 2 bases at V and 6 bases at J, with 20 bases in the middle. This CDR3 comprises 15 residues. Germline CDR1 SQVTM, CDR2 ANQGSEA. CDR3 residues: CSVEIPAVRGSEQYF. The CDR3 DNA follows: TGCAGCGTTGAAATTCCTGCGGTAAGGGGTAGCGAGCAGTACTTC.

There are many counts of this clonotype. The chain combines TRBV5-1 with TRBJ2-3; tentative D call: TRBD1 (5 bases). Germline-derived CDR1 and CDR2 are SGHRS and YFSETQ. The CDR3 is 17 residues long. Trimming took 0 bases from V and 4 from J, leaving 18 bases between them. The CDR3 loop reads CASSLAGRRVVSDTQYF. The DNA for the CDR3 is TGCGCCAGCAGCTTGGCCGGGCGCAGGGTGGTGTCAGATACGCAGTATTTT.

This clonotype was picked up many times. The V and J genes are TRBV7-9 and TRBJ1-6; D gene uncertain. The CDR3 consists of 14 residues. Germline CDR1 reads SEHNR; CDR2 reads FQNEAQ (reference sequence). Trimming removed 6 bases at V and 11 bases at J, with 17 bases between. CDR3 DNA sequence: TGTGCCAGCAGTCCCGGCGAGGGTTGGGCACCCCTCCACTTT. Residues: CASSPGEGWAPLHF.

This clonotype was seen only a few times. The gene calls are TRBV4-2 and TRBJ2-2; 9 nucleotides line up with TRBD2. This CDR3 comprises 15 residues. The V gene end was trimmed by 7 bases and the J gene end by 3 bases; junction bases not matched to a gene: 6. CDR1 is LGHNA, CDR2 YNFKEQ, per germline. Here the CDR3 reads CASTSTSGHTGELFF. The CDR3 nucleotides read TGTGCCAGCACCTCCACTAGCGGGCACACCGGGGAGCTGTTTTTT.

The J gene is TRBJ2-5, the V gene TRBV2, with 8 bases fitting TRBD1. After removal of 5 bases from V and 3 bases from J, the junction contained 5 bases not matched to a gene. The CDR3 is made up of 14 amino acids. Per the germline V gene, CDR1 is SNHLY and CDR2 is FYNNEI. The CDR3 bases are TGTGCCAGCAGTCCCCCGACAGGGGAAGAGACCCAGTACTTC. Its protein product is CASSPPTGEETQYF.

This chain uses TRBV5-6 with TRBJ1-4, with 7 nucleotides matching TRBD1. V dropped 4 bases and J dropped 4; count of bases not matched to a gene: 7. Germline loops: CDR1 SGHDT, CDR2 YYEEEE. The CDR3 is made up of 15 amino acids. The CDR3, as DNA: TGTGCCAGCAGCACGACAGGGATTCGTAATGAAAAACTGTTTTTT. Translating gives CASSTTGIRNEKLFF. The whole variable domain, filled in from reference TRBV5-6 and TRBJ1-4, reads DAGVTQSPTHLIKTRGQQVTLRCSPKSGHDTVSWYQQALGQGPQFIFQYYEEEERQRGNFPDRFSGHQFPNYSSELNVNALLLGDSALYLCASSTTGIRNEKLFFGSGTQLSVL.

J is TRBJ2-7 and V is TRBV29-1; 8 bases line up with TRBD1. The V gene's germline CDR1 is SQVTM and CDR2 ANQGSEA. J was trimmed by 12 bases and V by 6 bases; bases with no gene match: 10. The CDR3 covers 11 residues. The CDR3 spells CSVQQGQGWYF. The DNA of the CDR3 is TGCAGCGTCCAACAAGGACAGGGTTGGTACTTC.

This clonotype showed up just a few times. This rearrangement joins TRBV6-1 to TRBJ2-2; D possibly uses TRBD1 or TRBD2 (5 bases each). Germline lookup yields CDR1 MNHNS and CDR2 SASEGT. The V end lost 5 bases, the J end lost 1 base, and 11 bases lay between the germline ends. The CDR3 sequence is 15 residues long. The CDR3 DNA is TGTGCCAGCAGTCCGGGACCGCTGAACACCGGGGAGCTGTTTTTT. Translating it yields CASSPGPLNTGELFF.

This clonotype was counted only a few times. This chain links TRBV7-9 with TRBJ2-1; perhaps TRBD2 as D (5 bases). Trimming took 0 bases from V and 0 from J, leaving 6 bases between them. Per the germline V gene, CDR1 is SEHNR and CDR2 is FQNEAQ (reference sequence). The CDR3 runs 15 residues. CDR3: CASSLAGSSYNEQFF. The DNA for the CDR3 is TGTGCCAGCAGCTTAGCGGGGAGCTCCTACAATGAGCAGTTCTTC.

This clonotype was observed a few times. The V gene is TRBV7-2, the J gene TRBJ2-3, with TRBD2 matching over 7 bases. After removal of 2 bases from V and 5 bases from J, the junction contained 19 bases not matched to a gene. This CDR3 is 19 amino acids long. Germline V gene data show CDR1 as SGHTA and CDR2 as FQGNSA. The CDR3 region is CASSLRFSWGLRDGDTQYF. In DNA form, the CDR3 reads TGTGCCAGCAGCTTAAGGTTCTCTTGGGGACTACGCGACGGAGATACGCAGTATTTT.

This clonotype was seen many times. The V and J genes are TRBV7-3 and TRBJ2-3; 8 bases align to TRBD2. Germline assignment: CDR1 SGHTA and CDR2 FQGTGA. CDR3 length: 15 amino acids. V shed 2 bases, J shed 2 bases, and the junction held 3 bases outside the gene matches. This chain's CDR3 is CASSLAGGPTDTQYF. The DNA of the CDR3 is TGTGCCAGCAGCTTAGCGGGGGGCCCCACAGATACGCAGTATTTT.

In this sample, this clonotype turned up many times. This CDR3 reads CASGHPRGSSYNEQFF. The CDR3 DNA reads TGTGCTAGTGGACACCCTAGGGGTAGCTCCTACAATGAGCAGTTCTTC. The rearrangement joins TRBV12-5 to TRBJ2-1; a possible D gene is TRBD1 (5 bases). The germline gives CDR1 LGHNT, CDR2 FRNRAP. V gave up 6 bases and J gave up 0 bases, with 15 bases separating them. The CDR3 covers 16 residues.